The sequence of this T cell receptor (beta chain) was determined in a study of identical twins. V dropped 5 bases and J dropped 2 bases, with 9 bases sitting between them. The CDR3 totals 13 residues. Per the germline V gene, CDR1 is SGHTA and CDR2 is FQGTGA. After template switching added a universal primer site, the resulting cDNA carried unique molecular identifiers. TCRdb re-called the 5' RACE reads with MiXCR, one entry per CDR3 protein. The table includes around 230,000 distinct CDR3 sequences, around 10% detected once. The sample was memory (CD45RO+) T cells sorted from blood. The receptor was derived from a woman under 30 in good health. The J gene is TRBJ2-5, the V gene TRBV7-3; D is perhaps TRBD1 (5 bases). CDR3: CASSAYRQETQYF. The CDR3 DNA sequence: TGTGCCAGCAGCGCCTACAGGCAAGAGACCCAGTACTTC.